One TCR beta chain is described in this entry. Its antigen is still unknown. Original data processing: Sequence data from immunoSEQ were junction-only and lacked quality scores; consequently, filtering differed. Clones were sequenced by immunoSEQ multiplex PCR, and TCRdb holds only the in-frame ones, with some missing. For V, J and clone size, that table is used; D and trimming come from the DNA. The data show around 1,900,000 clones, just under 95% seen once. This specimen belongs to a study of shared clonotypes between healthy human individuals. Study details: Ranging from 18 to 49 in age, donors were a couple of women and a few men. Overall study results and limits: The sole specimen, blood, was sampled, and tissue repertoires likely differ. Shared across several donors were roughly 4.7% of the naive CD4 clonotypes.

Only CD45RO-negative cells positively selected for CCR7 counted as naive CD8 cells, so terminally differentiated effector memory CD45RA+ cells were excluded. Trimming took off 9 bases at V and 0 bases at J, with 9 bases between the two ends. This CDR3 has 13 residues. Germline values: CDR1 MNHEY, CDR2 SVGAGI. This clonotype originated in a man younger than 30 in good health. Some clones in this sample may be carry-over from other donors' samples. The chain is built from TRBV6-5 and TRBJ1-5; D is undetermined. Sequencing was performed on naive CD8+ T cells from PBMCs. CDR3 in amino acids: CASREYSNQPQHF. DNA of the CDR3: TGTGCCAGTAGGGAGTATAGCAATCAGCCCCAGCATTTT.